These 8 T cell receptor beta chains were all obtained from the same sample, sequenced in a study of blood T cell repertoires in COVID-19. Sequencing was performed with immunoSEQ multiplex PCR; in TCRdb, only in-frame clones are kept and a portion is missing. The top ten clones hold 3% to 4.5% of a sample with 80,000 to 100,000 clones, 74% of them seen once. The sample taken for sequencing was peripheral blood. The receptors come from a man between 65 and 80 years old with COVID-19, enrolled during active disease.

The chain links TRBV7-2 to TRBJ2-2; weak D call: TRBD2 (7 bases). The CDR3 covers 16 residues. Germline V gene sequence: CDR1 SGHTA, CDR2 FQGNSA. Trimming pared 0 bases from V and 7 bases from J, leaving 15 bases between. In DNA form, the CDR3 reads TGTGCCAGCAGCTTAGCACAGGGAGGGACCGTCGGGGAGCTGTTTTTT. This encodes CASSLAQGGTVGELFF. The variable domain in full, with the rest retrieved from reference TRBV7-2 and TRBJ2-2, is GAGVSQSPSNKVTEKGKDVELRCDPISGHTALYWYRQSLGQGLEFLIYFQGNSAPDKSGLPSDRFSAERTGGSVSTLTIQRTQQEDSAVYLCASSLAQGGTVGELFFGEGSRLTVL.

The chain has TRBV6-2 or TRBV6-3 and TRBJ2-2; 8 bases line up with TRBD1. Germline trimming cut 5 bases from V and 3 bases from J; bases unmatched to any gene: 5. Germline CDR1 reads MNHEY; CDR2 reads SVGEGT. CDR3 length equals 15 residues. Here the CDR3 reads CASSRTGGDTGELFF. CDR3 coding DNA: TGTGCCAGCAGTCGCACAGGGGGAGACACCGGGGAGCTGTTTTTT.

The chain has TRBV6-5 and TRBJ1-2; a weak D match, TRBD1 (5 bases). CDR3 length: 12 amino acids. Germline V lookup: CDR1 MNHEY, CDR2 SVGAGI. The V end was cut by 7 bases, the J end by 2 bases, with 8 bases between. The CDR3 reads CASKSGNYGYTF. The CDR3 DNA is TGTGCCAGCAAGTCAGGGAACTATGGCTACACCTTC.

The gene calls are TRBV28 and TRBJ1-1; maybe TRBD1 (5 bases). The CDR3 has 15 amino acids. Germline V gene data show CDR1 as MDHEN and CDR2 as SYDVKM. V lost 8 bases, J lost 3 bases, and 19 bases lay in between. The CDR3 reads CASVPRGSGDTEAFF. For the CDR3, the DNA is TGTGCCAGCGTACCACGAGGCTCGGGGGACACTGAAGCTTTCTTT. Variable domain in full (rest from reference TRBV28 and TRBJ1-1): DVKVTQSSRYLVKRTGEKVFLECVQDMDHENMFWYRQDPGLGLRLIYFSYDVKMKEKGDIPEGYSVSREKKERFSLILESASTNQTSMYLCASVPRGSGDTEAFFGQGTRLTVV.

The V gene is TRBV25-1, the J gene TRBJ1-4; possibly TRBD1 for D (5 bases). Germline CDR1 reads MGHDK; CDR2 reads SYGVNS. The CDR3 covers 14 residues. Between the trimmed V and J ends, which lost 2 bases and 8 bases, there was a span of 12 bases. CDR3 loop: CASSEAQGKEKLFF. For the CDR3, the DNA is TGTGCCAGCAGTGAAGCCCAGGGAAAAGAAAAACTGTTTTTT.

The chain recombines TRBV28 with TRBJ2-1, with 11 bases lining up with TRBD2. Trimming removed 3 bases from V and 3 bases from J; junction bases left unmatched: 7. The CDR3 is 17 residues long. Germline-derived CDR1 and CDR2 are MDHEN and SYDVKM. The CDR3 region is CASSLGPGLADYNEQFF. The CDR3 nucleotides are TGTGCCAGCAGTTTGGGGCCGGGACTAGCGGACTACAATGAGCAGTTCTTC.

In its sample, this clone was seen a few times. V gene TRBV7-2 combines with J gene TRBJ2-1; D remains unclear. Germline loops: CDR1 SGHTA, CDR2 FQGNSA. V dropped 5 bases and J dropped 0 bases, with 11 bases sitting between them. This CDR3 is 15 amino acids long. CDR3 DNA: TGTGCCAGCAGCCCCCGTAGCCCCTCCTACAATGAGCAGTTCTTC. This translates into CASSPRSPSYNEQFF. The full variable domain, its missing parts supplied by reference TRBV7-2 and TRBJ2-1, is GAGVSQSPSNKVTEKGKDVELRCDPISGHTALYWYRQSLGQGLEFLIYFQGNSAPDKSGLPSDRFSAERTGGSVSTLTIQRTQQEDSAVYLCASSPRSPSYNEQFFGPGTRLTVL.

The chain carries TRBV5-4 and TRBJ2-1; 11 positions match TRBD2. The V gene's germline CDR1 is SGHNT and CDR2 YYREEE (reference sequence). Unmatched junction bases numbered 12, after V lost 2 bases and J lost 5 bases. This CDR3 contains 18 residues. In DNA, the CDR3 is TGTGCCAGCAGCTTAGCTAACCTGGGACTAGCGGCCGACAATGAGCAGTTCTTC. Amino acid sequence: CASSLANLGLAADNEQFF.